The 27 T cell receptor beta chains given below trace back to one sample, sequenced in a study of read filtering for tumor transcriptome and immune sequencing. The library was built from about 0.4 ug RNA with molecular barcoded adaptors for alpha/delta and beta/gamma chains. Each CDR3 protein is one row after TCRdb ran MiXCR on the reads. The sample includes tens of thousands of distinct CDR3 sequences, roughly 14% seen only once; the top ten take around 47%. Material for sequencing was a population of CD138-negative cells sorted from bone marrow. Receptor source: a donor at least 40 years old with multiple myeloma.

The table lists this clonotype with many counts. V and J are TRBV11-2 and TRBJ2-2, with a weak D call TRBD1 (5 bases). V was clipped by 2 bases and J by 4 bases, with 11 bases between them. The CDR3 covers 15 residues. Looked up from germline, CDR1 is SGHAT and CDR2 is FQNNGV. CDR3 sequence (DNA): TGTGCCAGCAGCTTAAATCCTGACAGCACCGGGGAGCTGTTTTTT. It translates to CASSLNPDSTGELFF.

This clonotype appeared many times. This rearrangement joins TRBV2 to TRBJ2-5, with unresolved D. Germline CDR1 and CDR2: SNHLY and FYNNEI. The CDR3 is made up of 13 amino acids. V was cut by 6 bases and J by 2 bases, with 10 bases left in between. CDR3 protein: CASSGLSQETQYF. CDR3 coding DNA: TGTGCCAGCAGCGGTTTAAGTCAAGAGACCCAGTACTTC.

The table lists this clonotype with many counts. The DNA for the CDR3 is TGCAGCGCATGGGGTAGGGATGAGCAGTTCTTC. This sequence encodes CSAWGRDEQFF. This chain uses TRBV29-1 with TRBJ2-1, with D uncertain. V was trimmed by 7 bases and J by 8 bases, leaving 12 bases between them. Germline CDR1 SQVTM, CDR2 ANQGSEA. The CDR3 contains 11 residues.

This clonotype was counted ten times or more. The chain uses TRBV3-1 and TRBJ2-7; 10 bases are a match to TRBD1. Germline V CDR1 and CDR2: LGHDT, YNNKEL (reference sequence). Losses at the gene ends were 5 bases for V and 2 bases for J; bases not matched to a gene: 12. The CDR3 has 17 residues. The CDR3 reads CASSTGTGVGRTYEQYF. The CDR3 DNA sequence: TGTGCCAGCAGCACTGGGACAGGGGTCGGACGGACCTACGAGCAGTACTTC.

At least ten counts were recorded for this clonotype. V gene TRBV12-3 or TRBV12-4 combines with J gene TRBJ1-1; D uncertain. The V gene lost 8 bases and the J gene lost 3 bases, with 10 bases spanning the gap. The CDR3 spans 12 residues. The CDR3 is CASRDWHTEAFF. The CDR3, as DNA: TGTGCCAGCCGAGACTGGCACACTGAAGCTTTCTTT.

This chain connects TRBV2 to TRBJ2-3; 8 bases line up with TRBD2. The CDR3 has 16 amino acids. The trim removed 4 bases at V and 1 base at J, leaving 7 bases unmatched. In germline, CDR1 is SNHLY, CDR2 FYNNEI. The CDR3 reads CASSVQAGAGTDTQYF. Written as DNA, the CDR3 is TGTGCCAGCAGTGTTCAAGCGGGAGCCGGCACAGATACGCAGTATTTT.

This clonotype was counted at least ten times. The V gene is TRBV2, the J gene TRBJ2-3; maybe TRBD2 (6 bases). With 0 bases removed from V and 3 bases from J, the gap between germline ends came to 7 bases. CDR1 is SNHLY, CDR2 FYNNEI, per germline. This CDR3 has 14 residues. Here the CDR3 DNA reads TGTGCCAGCAGTGAAGCTGGACTAACAGATACGCAGTATTTT. It specifies CASSEAGLTDTQYF.

This clonotype was recorded many times. The rearrangement uses TRBV5-3 and TRBJ2-2, with a possible D match to TRBD1 (5 bases). TRBV5-3 is reported as an ORF; its role is uncertain. The length of the CDR3 is 13 residues. V lost 4 bases to trimming and J lost 4 bases, with 8 bases between them. In DNA, the CDR3 is TGTGCCAGAAGCCCCAGGGTCACCGGGGAGCTGTTTTTT. Its protein is CARSPRVTGELFF.

This chain joins TRBV6-2 or TRBV6-3 and TRBJ2-1, with 8 bases that match TRBD2. This CDR3 has 13 amino acids. V lost 11 bases, J lost 8 bases, and 11 bases stayed unmatched. Germline lookup yields CDR1 MNHEY and CDR2 SVGEGT. The CDR3 DNA follows: TGTGCCTCCACAGCTAGCGGGTATCATGAGCAGTTCTTC. It translates to CASTASGYHEQFF.

Comment on this clonotype: This likely reflects a read error, since a far larger clone is one base away. The gene calls are TRBV6-6 and TRBJ1-4; TRBD1 matches 10 bases. The CDR3 is made up of 15 amino acids. Germline assignment: CDR1 MNHNY and CDR2 SVGAGI (reference sequence). Written as DNA, the CDR3 is TGTGCCAGCAGTCCCGACAGGGGGCGGAATGAAAAACTGTGTTTT. Encoded protein: CASSPDRGRNEKLCF.

Ten or more counts support this clonotype. The chain couples TRBV7-3 to TRBJ2-2, with D maybe TRBD2 (5 bases). Trimming stripped 1 base from V and 2 bases from J, with 8 bases between. Germline V gene sequence: CDR1 SGHTA, CDR2 FQGTGA. This CDR3 is built from 15 residues. The CDR3 loop is CASSLNAGNTGELFF. The CDR3 DNA is TGTGCCAGCAGCTTAAATGCGGGTAACACCGGGGAGCTGTTTTTT.

For this clonotype: The junction differs from germline at one of its ends, possibly a read error. The chain links TRBV10-3 to TRBJ2-3; D remains unclear. The CDR3 is 14 residues long. The germline V gene has CDR1 ENHRY and CDR2 SYGVKD. The CDR3 coding sequence is TGTGACATCAAAATGGATACTAGCACAGATACGCAGTATTTT. Translated: CDIKMDTSTDTQYF.

The sample holds many counts of this clonotype. The chain joins TRBV12-3 or TRBV12-4 to TRBJ2-6; D is perhaps TRBD1 (6 bases). There are 15 residues in the CDR3. Trimming removed 5 bases at V and 1 base at J, with 9 bases between. CDR3 loop: CASSDRLSGANVLTF. CDR3 DNA: TGTGCCAGCAGTGACAGGTTATCTGGGGCCAACGTCCTGACTTTC.

This clonotype was counted ten times or more. The genes are TRBV4-2 and TRBJ2-1, with 8 positions matching TRBD1. The CDR3 runs 18 residues. Looked up from germline, CDR1 is LGHNA and CDR2 is YNFKEQ. V was clipped by 3 bases and J by 5 bases; unmatched bases: 15. CDR3 nucleotides: TGTGCCAGCAGCCAGGTTGGTTCCCGACAGGGGCTTAACAATGAGCAGTTCTTC. Translation gives CASSQVGSRQGLNNEQFF.

At least ten counts were recorded for this clonotype. The V gene is TRBV29-1, the J gene TRBJ1-1, with D perhaps matching TRBD1 (5 bases). Germline-derived CDR1 and CDR2 are SQVTM and ANQGSEA. The length of the CDR3 is 13 residues. Trimming pared 3 bases from V and 1 base from J, leaving 9 bases between. The CDR3 DNA follows: TGCAGCGTTGAGGGGGTGAAGAACACTGAAGCTTTCTTT. Encoded protein: CSVEGVKNTEAFF.

On this clonotype itself: The germline gene is not matched at one end of the junction; a read error may be the cause. The gene calls are TRBV19 and TRBJ2-7, with TRBD2 identical over 11 bases. The CDR3 runs to 13 residues. Germline assignment: CDR1 LNHDA and CDR2 SQIVND (reference sequence). The CDR3 DNA follows: TGTGTCGGTAGTTTTGGGACTAGCGGCGAGCAATACTTC. Amino acids: CVGSFGTSGEQYF.

This clonotype was counted a few times. A much more abundant neighbour one base away suggests this may be a read error. The chain links TRBV20-1 to TRBJ2-1; TRBD2 matches at 9 bases. V lost 5 bases and J lost 6; bases outside the gene matches: 14. The germline CDR1 and CDR2 sequences are DFQATT and SNEGSKA (reference sequence). The CDR3 length is 16 residues. CDR3 sequence reads: CSAVPGLAPTCNEQFF. The CDR3 DNA follows: TGCAGTGCTGTGCCGGGACTAGCTCCTACCTGCAATGAGCAGTTCTTC.

This clonotype was seen at least ten times. The chain recombines TRBV7-3 with TRBJ2-3; 11 bases map to TRBD1. Looked up from germline, CDR1 is SGHTA and CDR2 is FQGTGA. This CDR3 spans 17 amino acids. V gave up 4 bases and J gave up 3 bases; unmatched junction bases: 9. DNA of the CDR3: TGTGCCAGCAGCTCAGCCCAGGACAGGGGGCTGACAGATACGCAGTATTTT. It codes for CASSSAQDRGLTDTQYF.

This clonotype was seen ten or more times. The chain recombines TRBV29-1 with TRBJ1-1, with D possibly TRBD1 on 5 matching bases. The CDR3 is made up of 12 amino acids. V dropped 7 bases and J dropped 1 base, with 10 bases sitting between them. CDR1 and CDR2 from the germline V gene are SQVTM and ANQGSEA. CDR3 loop: CSGGHRNTEAFF. The DNA of the CDR3 is TGCAGCGGTGGACACCGGAACACTGAAGCTTTCTTT.

This clonotype was recorded many times. The rearrangement uses TRBV7-9 and TRBJ2-2; no reliable D call. The length of the CDR3 is 12 residues. Trimming took 3 bases from V and 8 from J, leaving 7 bases between them. CDR1 is SEHNR, CDR2 FQNEAQ, per germline (reference sequence). CDR3: CASSFLIGELFF. The CDR3 DNA reads as TGTGCCAGCAGCTTCTTAATAGGGGAGCTGTTTTTT.

This clonotype was observed many times. The genes are TRBV7-3 and TRBJ2-7; D might be TRBD1 (5 bases). This CDR3 is built from 15 residues. Germline CDR1 reads SGHTA; CDR2 reads FQGTGA. The V gene lost 8 bases and the J gene lost 3 bases, with 20 bases spanning the gap. The CDR3 spells CASRTSEVRGYEQYF. The CDR3, as DNA: TGTGCCAGCCGAACCTCTGAGGTTAGGGGCTACGAGCAGTACTTC.

This clonotype was recorded many times. The chain employs TRBV2 and TRBJ1-1; D call uncertain. Between the trimmed V and J ends, which lost 8 bases and 4 bases, there was a span of 11 bases. Germline V gene sequence: CDR1 SNHLY, CDR2 FYNNEI. The CDR3 has 12 residues. The CDR3 here is CASRFGGTEAFF. CDR3 nucleotide sequence: TGTGCCAGCCGGTTCGGAGGCACTGAAGCTTTCTTT.

This clonotype was detected many times. The chain is built from TRBV7-3 and TRBJ2-1; D uncertain. Germline V gene lookup returns CDR1 SGHTA and CDR2 FQGTGA. Deletions cut 0 bases from V and 4 bases from J, with 7 bases between. This CDR3 is built from 14 residues. As DNA, the CDR3 is TGTGCCAGCAGCTTAACAGGCCCATACAATGAGCAGTTCTTC. Translation: CASSLTGPYNEQFF.

The sample holds many counts of this clonotype. This chain uses TRBV28 with TRBJ2-2, with D possibly being TRBD2 (6 bases). Looked up from germline, CDR1 is MDHEN and CDR2 is SYDVKM. With 7 bases removed from V and 5 bases from J, the gap between germline ends came to 14 bases. The CDR3 sequence is 14 residues long. CDR3 in amino acids: CASNWQGGTGELFF. The CDR3 region has the DNA TGTGCCAGCAACTGGCAGGGAGGAACCGGGGAGCTGTTTTTT.

This clonotype was seen at least ten times. The J gene is TRBJ2-3, the V gene TRBV2; the D gene is possibly TRBD2 (6 bases). Trimming shortened V by 6 bases and J by 2 bases, and 18 bases separated the two germline ends. The CDR3 is 16 residues long. Germline assignment: CDR1 SNHLY and CDR2 FYNNEI. The CDR3 protein is CASRSLAAGITDTQYF. CDR3 in DNA: TGTGCCAGCAGATCCTTAGCGGCTGGAATCACAGATACGCAGTATTTT. Filled out from reference TRBV2 and TRBJ2-3, the complete variable domain reads EPEVTQTPSHQVTQMGQEVILRCVPISNHLYFYWYRQILGQKVEFLVSFYNNEISEKSEIFDDQFSVERPDGSNFTLKIRSTKLEDSAMYFCASRSLAAGITDTQYFGPGTRLTVL.

This clonotype was recorded at least ten times. The rearrangement joins TRBV20-1 to TRBJ2-1; TRBD2 agrees at 10 bases. The CDR3 sequence is 15 residues long. The V segment lost 7 bases and the J segment 3 bases; nucleotides outside the gene matches: 9. Germline CDR1 reads DFQATT; CDR2 reads SNEGSKA (reference sequence). The CDR3 loop is CSGGALAGDYNEQFF. The DNA for the CDR3 is TGCAGTGGCGGGGCCCTAGCGGGAGACTACAATGAGCAGTTCTTC.

The CDR3 is CSVETGSYGYTF. The CDR3, as DNA: TGCAGCGTTGAGACCGGGTCTTATGGCTACACCTTC. The gene calls are TRBV29-1 and TRBJ1-2, with D unresolved. CDR3 length: 12 residues. Per germline, CDR1 SQVTM and CDR2 ANQGSEA. Trimming pared 3 bases from V and 5 bases from J, leaving 10 bases between.